This TCR beta chain came from a study of identical twins. The study, taken as a whole, reports: The same donors were not followed; conclusions instead depended on cross-sectional statistical analysis. Zero-insertion analyses might be partly confounded by invariant T cells like MAIT and iNKT.

In this sample, this clonotype turned up a few times. Its specificity is unknown. CDR3 length equals 12 residues. V lost 6 bases, J lost 0 bases, and 4 bases lay in between. Germline CDR1 is SEHNR and CDR2 is FQNEAQ (reference sequence). cDNA carried unique molecular identifiers, and a universal primer site was added by template switching. TCRdb reanalysed the 5' RACE reads using MiXCR and keeps one entry per CDR3 protein. The table lists some 260,000 distinct CDR3 sequences, about an eighth of them singletons. This sequence originates from a woman under 30 in good health. The genes are TRBV7-9 and TRBJ2-3; D remains unclear. The sample consisted of memory (CD45RO+) T cells sorted from blood. CDR3 in amino acids: CASRGSTDTQYF. CDR3 coding DNA: TGTGCCAGCAGAGGAAGCACAGATACGCAGTATTTT.